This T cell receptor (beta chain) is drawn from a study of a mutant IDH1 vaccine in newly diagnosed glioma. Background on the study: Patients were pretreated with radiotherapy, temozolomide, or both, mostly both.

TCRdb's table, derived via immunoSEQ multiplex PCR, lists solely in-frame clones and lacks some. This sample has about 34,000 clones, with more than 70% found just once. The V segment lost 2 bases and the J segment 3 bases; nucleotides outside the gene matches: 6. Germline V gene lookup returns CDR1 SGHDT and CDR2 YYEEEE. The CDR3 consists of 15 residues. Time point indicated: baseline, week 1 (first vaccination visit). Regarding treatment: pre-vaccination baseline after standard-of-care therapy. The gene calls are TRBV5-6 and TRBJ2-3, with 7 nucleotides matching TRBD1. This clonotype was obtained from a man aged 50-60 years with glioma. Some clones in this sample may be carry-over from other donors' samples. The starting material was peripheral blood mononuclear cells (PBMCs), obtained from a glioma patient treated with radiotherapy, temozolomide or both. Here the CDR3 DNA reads TGTGCCAGCAGCTTCCCGGGACAGCCGACAGATACGCAGTATTTT. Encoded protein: CASSFPGQPTDTQYF.